The rows below give T cell receptor beta chains drawn from one sample of a study of cytomegalovirus exposure and HLA in healthy donors. The data were produced by immunoSEQ multiplex PCR, yet TCRdb's version contains in-frame clones alone and is incomplete. The sample shows over 150,000 clones, around 88% of them seen only once. The sequencing sample was made of PBMCs. These receptors originate from a woman aged 30 to 39 in good health and CMV-seronegative. The CDR3 runs from the conserved cysteine through the conserved F or W. A D gene is named only where the DNA matches it firmly. Where a row states a size, it is once, few, many or the class of an expanded clone; other rows omit it.

D gene: NA
V gene: TRBV4-1
J gene: TRBJ2-7
clone size: NA
CDR3 protein: CASSQSTFYEQYF
CDR3 DNA: TGCGCCAGCAGCCAATCCACATTCTACGAGCAGTACTTC

D gene: NA
V gene: TRBV6-5
J gene: TRBJ2-1
clone size: NA
CDR3 protein: CASSYSRRNFGSEQFF
CDR3 DNA: TGTGCCAGCAGTTACTCGCGGCGGAATTTTGGCAGTGAGCAGTTCTTC

D gene: TRBD1
V gene: TRBV27
J gene: TRBJ2-2
clone size: NA
CDR3 protein: CASSRGQGTGELFF
CDR3 DNA: TGTGCCAGCAGCCGAGGACAGGGCACCGGGGAGCTGTTTTTT

D gene: TRBD1
V gene: TRBV28
J gene: TRBJ2-7
clone size: NA
CDR3 protein: CASSEPGQGIYEQYF
CDR3 DNA: TGTGCCAGCAGTGAGCCGGGACAGGGTATCTACGAGCAGTACTTC

D gene: NA
V gene: TRBV19
J gene: TRBJ1-4
clone size: NA
CDR3 protein: CASSPSSVGKEKLFF
CDR3 DNA: TGTGCCAGTAGTCCTAGTTCGGTAGGAAAAGAAAAACTGTTTTTT

D gene: NA
V gene: TRBV27
J gene: TRBJ2-2
clone size: NA
CDR3 protein: CASSLSWLGGTGELFF
CDR3 DNA: TGTGCCAGCAGTTTAAGCTGGCTAGGTGGCACCGGGGAGCTGTTTTTT

D gene: NA
V gene: TRBV5-4
J gene: TRBJ2-2
clone size: NA
CDR3 protein: CASSPDSAGELFF
CDR3 DNA: TGTGCCAGCAGCCCAGACAGTGCCGGGGAGCTGTTTTTT

D gene: TRBD1
V gene: TRBV6-5
J gene: TRBJ2-3
clone size: NA
CDR3 protein: CASSYSGTGTTDTQYF
CDR3 DNA: TGTGCCAGCAGTTACTCTGGGACAGGGACAACAGATACGCAGTATTTT

D gene: NA
V gene: TRBV7-9
J gene: TRBJ2-6
clone size: NA
CDR3 protein: CASSFPTASGANVLTF
CDR3 DNA: TGTGCCAGCAGCTTCCCGACAGCTTCTGGGGCCAACGTCCTGACTTTC

D gene: TRBD1
V gene: TRBV7-8
J gene: TRBJ1-2
clone size: NA
CDR3 protein: CASSQRQGSLGYTF
CDR3 DNA: TGTGCCAGCAGCCAACGACAGGGTTCCCTTGGCTACACCTTC

D gene: TRBD2
V gene: TRBV30
J gene: TRBJ2-1
clone size: NA
CDR3 protein: CAWTSGLAFSEQFF
CDR3 DNA: TGTGCCTGGACCTCCGGACTAGCGTTTTCTGAGCAGTTCTTC

D gene: TRBD1
V gene: TRBV18
J gene: TRBJ1-2
clone size: NA
CDR3 protein: CASSPGQLNYGYTF
CDR3 DNA: TGTGCCAGCTCACCGGGACAGTTGAACTATGGCTACACCTTC

D gene: TRBD1
V gene: TRBV6-5
J gene: TRBJ1-4
clone size: NA
CDR3 protein: CASKQGATNEKLFF
CDR3 DNA: TGTGCCAGCAAACAGGGGGCAACTAATGAAAAACTGTTTTTT

D gene: TRBD2
V gene: TRBV5-1
J gene: TRBJ2-1
clone size: NA
CDR3 protein: CASYPGTSGYNEQFF
CDR3 DNA: TGCGCCAGCTACCCCGGGACTAGCGGTTACAATGAGCAGTTCTTC

D gene: NA
V gene: TRBV27
J gene: TRBJ1-1
clone size: NA
CDR3 protein: CASSPQTPTEAFF
CDR3 DNA: TGTGCCAGCAGCCCTCAGACACCTACTGAAGCTTTCTTT

D gene: TRBD1
V gene: TRBV5-6
J gene: TRBJ1-2
clone size: NA
CDR3 protein: CASSLYGQDRIYGYTF
CDR3 DNA: TGTGCCAGCAGCTTGTATGGGCAGGACAGGATTTATGGCTACACCTTC

D gene: NA
V gene: TRBV5-4
J gene: TRBJ2-5
clone size: NA
CDR3 protein: CASSPYGTGMRETQYF
CDR3 DNA: TGTGCCAGCAGCCCCTATGGCACGGGTATGAGGGAGACCCAGTACTTC

D gene: NA
V gene: TRBV29-1
J gene: TRBJ1-2
clone size: NA
CDR3 protein: CSVQQGNYGYTF
CDR3 DNA: TGCAGCGTACAACAGGGCAACTATGGCTACACCTTC

D gene: TRBD1
V gene: TRBV28
J gene: TRBJ2-7
clone size: NA
CDR3 protein: CASSPGQGYEQYF
CDR3 DNA: TGTGCCAGCAGTCCGGGACAGGGCTACGAGCAGTACTTC

D gene: NA
V gene: TRBV4-1
J gene: TRBJ2-1
clone size: once
CDR3 protein: CASSQGAGHNEQFF
CDR3 DNA: TGCGCCAGCAGCCAAGGGGCGGGGCACAATGAGCAGTTCTTC

D gene: TRBD1
V gene: TRBV4-2
J gene: TRBJ1-2
clone size: NA
CDR3 protein: CASSQEQGADYGYTF
CDR3 DNA: TGTGCCAGCAGCCAAGAACAGGGGGCGGACTATGGCTACACCTTC

D gene: NA
V gene: TRBV18
J gene: TRBJ1-1
clone size: NA
CDR3 protein: CASSPVAGGTEAFF
CDR3 DNA: TGTGCCAGCTCACCCGTAGCGGGGGGAACTGAAGCTTTCTTT

D gene: TRBD2
V gene: TRBV5-6
J gene: TRBJ2-7
clone size: NA
CDR3 protein: CASSWGGGEQYF
CDR3 DNA: TGTGCCAGCTCTTGGGGGGGAGGCGAGCAGTACTTC

D gene: NA
V gene: TRBV7-2
J gene: TRBJ2-1
clone size: NA
CDR3 protein: CASSLVSRPDNEQFF
CDR3 DNA: TGTGCCAGCAGCTTAGTATCCAGGCCAGACAATGAGCAGTTCTTC

D gene: NA
V gene: TRBV10-3
J gene: TRBJ2-5
clone size: NA
CDR3 protein: CAIRSAIVNQETQYF
CDR3 DNA: TGTGCCATCAGAAGTGCAATAGTGAACCAAGAGACACAGTACTTC

D gene: NA
V gene: TRBV5-6
J gene: TRBJ1-4
clone size: few
CDR3 protein: CASSLASGDEKLFF
CDR3 DNA: TGTGCCAGCAGCTTGGCGTCGGGTGACGAAAAACTGTTTTTT

D gene: NA
V gene: TRBV6-6
J gene: TRBJ2-2
clone size: NA
CDR3 protein: CASSYGGEGAGELFF
CDR3 DNA: TGTGCCAGCAGTTACGGAGGGGAAGGGGCCGGGGAGCTGTTTTTT

D gene: NA
V gene: TRBV15
J gene: TRBJ2-5
clone size: once
CDR3 protein: CATSSGGWETQYF
CDR3 DNA: TGTGCCACCAGCAGTGGGGGGTGGGAGACCCAGTACTTC

D gene: TRBD1
V gene: TRBV10-3
J gene: TRBJ2-7
clone size: NA
CDR3 protein: CAISEPRGGMDEQYF
CDR3 DNA: TGTGCCATCAGTGAGCCCAGAGGGGGCATGGACGAGCAGTACTTC

D gene: NA
V gene: TRBV5-8
J gene: TRBJ2-6
clone size: once
CDR3 protein: CASSLEGSGANVLTF
CDR3 DNA: TGTGCCAGCAGCTTGGAGGGGTCTGGGGCCAACGTCCTGACTTTC

D gene: TRBD1
V gene: TRBV5-4
J gene: TRBJ1-1
clone size: NA
CDR3 protein: CASSPETGKIRTEAFF
CDR3 DNA: TGTGCCAGCAGCCCCGAGACAGGGAAGATACGTACTGAAGCTTTCTTT

D gene: NA
V gene: TRBV5-1
J gene: TRBJ1-3
clone size: NA
CDR3 protein: CASSLGAGASSGNTIYF
CDR3 DNA: TGCGCCAGCAGCTTGGGAGCAGGGGCCAGCTCTGGAAACACCATATATTTT

D gene: TRBD1
V gene: TRBV5-6
J gene: TRBJ1-1
clone size: NA
CDR3 protein: CASSYFLGQVVTEAFF
CDR3 DNA: TGTGCCAGCAGCTATTTCCTGGGACAGGTGGTCACTGAAGCTTTCTTT

D gene: TRBD1
V gene: TRBV27
J gene: TRBJ2-1
clone size: NA
CDR3 protein: CASSLEQGGGIFNEQFF
CDR3 DNA: TGTGCCAGCAGTTTGGAACAGGGGGGTGGAATCTTCAATGAGCAGTTCTTC

D gene: NA
V gene: TRBV4-3
J gene: TRBJ1-6
clone size: few
CDR3 protein: CASSNGQGNSPLHF
CDR3 DNA: TGCGCCAGCAGCAACGGCCAGGGGAATTCACCCCTCCACTTT

D gene: TRBD2
V gene: TRBV9
J gene: TRBJ2-2
clone size: NA
CDR3 protein: CASSGIAGGVNTGELFF
CDR3 DNA: TGTGCCAGCAGCGGGATAGCGGGAGGGGTGAACACCGGGGAGCTGTTTTTT

D gene: NA
V gene: TRBV7-2
J gene: TRBJ2-1
clone size: NA
CDR3 protein: CASSLASTYNEQFF
CDR3 DNA: TGTGCCAGCAGCCTAGCGTCGACTTACAATGAGCAGTTCTTC

D gene: TRBD2
V gene: TRBV7-9
J gene: TRBJ2-2
clone size: NA
CDR3 protein: CASSRGGRQNTGELFF
CDR3 DNA: TGTGCCAGCAGCCGGGGGGGTCGGCAGAACACCGGGGAGCTGTTTTTT

D gene: NA
V gene: TRBV30
J gene: TRBJ2-3
clone size: NA
CDR3 protein: CAWSHGRGSTDTQYF
CDR3 DNA: TGTGCCTGGAGCCACGGACGGGGAAGCACAGATACGCAGTATTTT

D gene: NA
V gene: TRBV19
J gene: TRBJ2-5
clone size: NA
CDR3 protein: CASSGQIKETQYF
CDR3 DNA: TGTGCCAGTAGTGGGCAGATTAAAGAGACCCAGTACTTC

D gene: TRBD2
V gene: TRBV18
J gene: TRBJ2-7
clone size: NA
CDR3 protein: CASSPLTSGSYEQYF
CDR3 DNA: TGTGCCAGCTCACCTCTAACTAGCGGGAGCTACGAGCAGTACTTC

D gene: NA
V gene: TRBV6-6
J gene: TRBJ2-7
clone size: few
CDR3 protein: CASSSGLGYEQYF
CDR3 DNA: TGTGCCAGCAGTTCGGGACTCGGCTACGAGCAGTACTTC

D gene: NA
V gene: TRBV9
J gene: TRBJ1-1
clone size: NA
CDR3 protein: CASSNRQIPTEAFF
CDR3 DNA: TGTGCCAGCAGCAACCGACAGATACCCACTGAAGCTTTCTTT

D gene: TRBD2
V gene: TRBV27
J gene: TRBJ2-1
clone size: NA
CDR3 protein: CASRQAGGGYNEQFF
CDR3 DNA: TGTGCCAGCAGACAGGCGGGAGGGGGATACAATGAGCAGTTCTTC

D gene: TRBD1
V gene: TRBV7-9
J gene: TRBJ1-3
clone size: NA
CDR3 protein: CASSSQGANGNTIYF
CDR3 DNA: TGTGCCAGCAGCTCACAGGGGGCGAATGGAAACACCATATATTTT

D gene: TRBD1
V gene: TRBV5-1
J gene: TRBJ2-4
clone size: NA
CDR3 protein: CASSFGDRGNIQYF
CDR3 DNA: TGCGCCAGCAGCTTTGGGGACAGGGGAAACATTCAGTACTTC

D gene: NA
V gene: TRBV10-2
J gene: TRBJ2-3
clone size: NA
CDR3 protein: CATQGTDTQYF
CDR3 DNA: TGCGCCACCCAGGGCACAGATACGCAGTATTTT

D gene: TRBD2
V gene: TRBV5-1
J gene: TRBJ2-3
clone size: NA
CDR3 protein: CASKSGEPTDTQYF
CDR3 DNA: TGCGCCAGCAAAAGCGGGGAACCTACAGATACGCAGTATTTT